Sequencing of this T cell receptor beta chain was carried out in a study of OX40 agonist ivuxolimab in advanced cancers. The method was immunoSEQ multiplex PCR; TCRdb's version includes in-frame clones alone and lacks a portion of them. The table lists approximately 70,000 clones, around nine tenths of them singletons, with around 5.1% in the top ten. Study outcomes and limitations: The work left the antigen specificity of expanded peripheral T cells undetermined.

Of note for this clone: Its antigen is undetermined. Germline is not matched at one junction end, which may reflect a read error.

This sequence was found in an adult with an advanced solid tumor such as melanoma, head and neck, liver or kidney cancer. The source material was CD4+ or CD8+ T cells sorted from blood, sampled in a trial of the OX40 agonist ivuxolimab.

DNA for the CDR3: TGTGCCAGCAGCTTAATGTCATCCAACTTTGGCTACACCTTC. Translation gives CASSLMSSNFGYTF. The V gene is TRBV7-3, the J gene TRBJ1-2; no firm D call. Germline V gene sequence: CDR1 SGHTA, CDR2 FQGTGA. The CDR3 contains 14 residues.